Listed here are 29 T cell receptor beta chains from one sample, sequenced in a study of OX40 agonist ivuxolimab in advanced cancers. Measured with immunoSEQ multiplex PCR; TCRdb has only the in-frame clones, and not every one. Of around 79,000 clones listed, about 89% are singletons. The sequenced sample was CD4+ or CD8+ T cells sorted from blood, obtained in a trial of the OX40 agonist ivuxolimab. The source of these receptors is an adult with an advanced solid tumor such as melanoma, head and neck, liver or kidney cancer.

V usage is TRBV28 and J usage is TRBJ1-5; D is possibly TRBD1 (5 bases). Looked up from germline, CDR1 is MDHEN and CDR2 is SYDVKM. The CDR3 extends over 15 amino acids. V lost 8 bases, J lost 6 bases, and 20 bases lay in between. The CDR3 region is CASANRQFGSQPQHF. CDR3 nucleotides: TGTGCCAGCGCTAACCGACAGTTTGGGAGTCAGCCCCAGCATTTT.

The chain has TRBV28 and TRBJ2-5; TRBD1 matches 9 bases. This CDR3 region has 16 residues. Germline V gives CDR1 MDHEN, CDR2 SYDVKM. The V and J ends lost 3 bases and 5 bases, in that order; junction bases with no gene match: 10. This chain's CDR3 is CASSFPGQGGRETQYF. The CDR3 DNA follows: TGTGCCAGCAGTTTCCCGGGACAGGGAGGCCGGGAGACCCAGTACTTC.

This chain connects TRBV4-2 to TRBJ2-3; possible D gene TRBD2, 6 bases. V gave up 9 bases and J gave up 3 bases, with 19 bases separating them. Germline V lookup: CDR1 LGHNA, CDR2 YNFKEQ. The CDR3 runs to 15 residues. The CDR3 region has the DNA TGTGCCAGTGGCCCGGCGGGGATTGGTACAGATACGCAGTATTTT. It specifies CASGPAGIGTDTQYF.

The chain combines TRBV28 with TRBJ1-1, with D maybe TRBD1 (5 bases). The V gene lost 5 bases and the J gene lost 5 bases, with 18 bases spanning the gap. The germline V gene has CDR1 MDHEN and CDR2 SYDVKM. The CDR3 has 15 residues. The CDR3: CASSQYGGGGTEAFF. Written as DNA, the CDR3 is TGTGCCAGCAGTCAGTATGGGGGGGGAGGGACTGAAGCTTTCTTT.

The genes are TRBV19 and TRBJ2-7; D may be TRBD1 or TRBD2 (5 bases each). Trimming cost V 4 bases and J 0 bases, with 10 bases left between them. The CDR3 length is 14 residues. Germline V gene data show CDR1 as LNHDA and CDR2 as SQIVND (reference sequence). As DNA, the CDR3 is TGTGCCAGTAGTACAGGGACGAGCTCCTACGAGCAGTACTTC. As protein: CASSTGTSSYEQYF.

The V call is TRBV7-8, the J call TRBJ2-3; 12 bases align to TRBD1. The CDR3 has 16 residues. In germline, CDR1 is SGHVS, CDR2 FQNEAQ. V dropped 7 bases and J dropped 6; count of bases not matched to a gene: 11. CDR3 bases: TGTGCCAGCAATCTACTCGGGGGACAGGGGGCCGATACGCAGTATTTT. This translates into CASNLLGGQGADTQYF.

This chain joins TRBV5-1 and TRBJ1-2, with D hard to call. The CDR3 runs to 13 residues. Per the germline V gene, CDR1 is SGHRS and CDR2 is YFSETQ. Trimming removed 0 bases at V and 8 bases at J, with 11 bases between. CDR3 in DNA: TGCGCCAGCAGCTTGGCCCCGGAGAGCGGCTACACCTTC. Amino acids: CASSLAPESGYTF.

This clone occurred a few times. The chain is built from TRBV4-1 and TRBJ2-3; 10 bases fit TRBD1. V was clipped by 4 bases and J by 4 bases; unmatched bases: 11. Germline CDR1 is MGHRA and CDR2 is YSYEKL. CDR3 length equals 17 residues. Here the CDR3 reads CASSRERDRGQSDTQYF. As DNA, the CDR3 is TGCGCCAGCAGCCGGGAGAGGGACAGGGGTCAATCAGATACGCAGTATTTT.

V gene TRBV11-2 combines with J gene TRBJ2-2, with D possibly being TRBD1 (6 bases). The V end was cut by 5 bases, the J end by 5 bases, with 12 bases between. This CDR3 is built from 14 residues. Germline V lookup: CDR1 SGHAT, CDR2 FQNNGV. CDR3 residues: CASSTQTGTGELFF. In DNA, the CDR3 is TGTGCCAGCAGCACCCAAACAGGGACCGGGGAGCTGTTTTTT.

CDR3 residues: CASSRERTDTQYF. As DNA, the CDR3 is TGCGCCAGCAGCCGTGAGCGTACAGATACGCAGTATTTT. This chain joins TRBV5-1 and TRBJ2-3; no definite D call. Trimming removed 4 bases at V and 3 bases at J, with 9 bases between. This CDR3 region has 13 residues. Germline CDR1 and CDR2: SGHRS and YFSETQ.

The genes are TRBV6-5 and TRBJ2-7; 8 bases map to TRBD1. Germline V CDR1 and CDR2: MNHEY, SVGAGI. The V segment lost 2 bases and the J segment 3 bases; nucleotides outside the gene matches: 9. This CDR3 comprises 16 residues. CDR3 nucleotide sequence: TGTGCCAGCAGTTACATCGGGACAGGTCGACTCTACGAGCAGTACTTC. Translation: CASSYIGTGRLYEQYF.

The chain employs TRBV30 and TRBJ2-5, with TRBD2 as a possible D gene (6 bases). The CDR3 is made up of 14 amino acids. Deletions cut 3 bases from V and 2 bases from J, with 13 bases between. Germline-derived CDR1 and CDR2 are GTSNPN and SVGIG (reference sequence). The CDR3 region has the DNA TGTGCCTGGAGGAGGGGAGGTCCACAAGAGACCCAGTACTTC. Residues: CAWRRGGPQETQYF.

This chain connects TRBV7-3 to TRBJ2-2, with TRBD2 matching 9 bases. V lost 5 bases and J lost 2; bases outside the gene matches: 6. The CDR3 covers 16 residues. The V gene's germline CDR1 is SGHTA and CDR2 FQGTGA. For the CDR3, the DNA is TGTGCCAGCAGCATCCTGGGACTAGCTAACACCGGGGAGCTGTTTTTT. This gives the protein CASSILGLANTGELFF.

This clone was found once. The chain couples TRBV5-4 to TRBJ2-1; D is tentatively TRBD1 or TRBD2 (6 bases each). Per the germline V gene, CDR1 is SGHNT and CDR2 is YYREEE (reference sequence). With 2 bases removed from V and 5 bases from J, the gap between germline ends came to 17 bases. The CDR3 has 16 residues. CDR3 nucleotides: TGTGCCAGCAGCTTACCGGGGGCCCGGTCGGACAATGAGCAGTTCTTC. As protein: CASSLPGARSDNEQFF. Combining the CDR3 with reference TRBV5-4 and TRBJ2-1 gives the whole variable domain ETGVTQSPTHLIKTRGQQVTLRCSSQSGHNTVSWYQQALGQGPQFIFQYYREEENGRGNFPPRFSGLQFPNYSSELNVNALELDDSALYLCASSLPGARSDNEQFFGPGTRLTVL.

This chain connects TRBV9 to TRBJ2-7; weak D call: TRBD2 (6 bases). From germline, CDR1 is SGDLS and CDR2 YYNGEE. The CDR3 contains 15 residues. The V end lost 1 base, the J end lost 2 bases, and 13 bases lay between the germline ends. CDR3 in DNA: TGTGCCAGCAGCGTAAGGGCGGGGCCGACCTACGAGCAGTACTTC. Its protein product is CASSVRAGPTYEQYF.

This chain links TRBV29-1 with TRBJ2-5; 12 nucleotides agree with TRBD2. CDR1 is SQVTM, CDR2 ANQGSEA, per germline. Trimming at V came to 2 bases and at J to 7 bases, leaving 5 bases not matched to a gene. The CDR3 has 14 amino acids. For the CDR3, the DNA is TGCAGCGTTGAACCTAGCGGGAGGGTAGGGACCCAGTACTTC. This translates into CSVEPSGRVGTQYF.

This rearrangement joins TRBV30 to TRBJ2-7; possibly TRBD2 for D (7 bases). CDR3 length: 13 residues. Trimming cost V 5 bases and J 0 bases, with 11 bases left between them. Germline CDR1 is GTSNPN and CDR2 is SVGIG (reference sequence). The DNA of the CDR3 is TGTGCCTGGCAGAGGGGGGGCTCCTACGAGCAGTACTTC. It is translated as CAWQRGGSYEQYF.

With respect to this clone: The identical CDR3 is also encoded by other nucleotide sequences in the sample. The CDR3 DNA sequence: TGCGCCAGCAGCTCCGGACAGACTAATGAAAAACTGTTTTTT. Its translation: CASSSGQTNEKLFF. The chain uses TRBV5-1 and TRBJ1-4; D possibly corresponds to TRBD1 (6 bases). The CDR3 has 14 amino acids. Deletions cut 3 bases from V and 2 bases from J, with 8 bases between. The germline gives CDR1 SGHRS, CDR2 YFSETQ.

The CDR3 here is CASSLYSTYGYTF. CDR3 sequence (DNA): TGTGCCAGCAGCTTGTACAGTACCTATGGCTACACCTTC. The V and J genes are TRBV5-5 and TRBJ1-2; D not certain. CDR1 and CDR2 (germline): SGHKS, YYEKEE (reference sequence). Between the trimmed V and J ends, which lost 1 base and 4 bases, there was a span of 8 bases. This CDR3 spans 13 amino acids.

The CDR3 protein is CASSTAQGRAGELFF. For the CDR3, the DNA is TGTGCCAGCAGCACCGCTCAGGGTAGGGCCGGGGAGCTGTTTTTT. The chain has TRBV7-9 and TRBJ2-2; weak D call: TRBD1 (5 bases). Germline V gene sequence: CDR1 SEHNR, CDR2 FQNEAQ (reference sequence). Trimming pared 5 bases from V and 6 bases from J, leaving 16 bases between. The CDR3 totals 15 residues.

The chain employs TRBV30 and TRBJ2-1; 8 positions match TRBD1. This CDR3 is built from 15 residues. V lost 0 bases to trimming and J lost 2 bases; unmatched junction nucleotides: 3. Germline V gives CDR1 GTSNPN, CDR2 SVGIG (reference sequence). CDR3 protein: CAWSVRDRPYNEQFF. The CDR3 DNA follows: TGTGCCTGGAGTGTACGGGACAGGCCCTACAATGAGCAGTTCTTC.

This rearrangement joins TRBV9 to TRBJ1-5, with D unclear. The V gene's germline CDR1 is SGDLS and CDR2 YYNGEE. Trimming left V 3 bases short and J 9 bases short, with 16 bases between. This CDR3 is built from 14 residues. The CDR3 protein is CASSASWAGAPQHF. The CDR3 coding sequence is TGTGCCAGCAGCGCCTCTTGGGCGGGCGCGCCCCAGCATTTT. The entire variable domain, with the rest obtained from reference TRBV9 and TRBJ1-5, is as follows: DSGVTQTPKHLITATGQRVTLRCSPRSGDLSVYWYQQSLDQGLQFLIQYYNGEERAKGNILERFSAQQFPDLHSELNLSSLELGDSALYFCASSASWAGAPQHFGDGTRLSIL.

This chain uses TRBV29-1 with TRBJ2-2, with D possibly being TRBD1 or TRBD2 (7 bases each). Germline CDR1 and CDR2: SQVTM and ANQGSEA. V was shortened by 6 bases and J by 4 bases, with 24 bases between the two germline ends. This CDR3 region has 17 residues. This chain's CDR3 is CSVTSPHRGGGTGELFF. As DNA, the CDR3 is TGCAGCGTGACTTCACCCCACAGGGGCGGGGGCACCGGGGAGCTGTTTTTT.

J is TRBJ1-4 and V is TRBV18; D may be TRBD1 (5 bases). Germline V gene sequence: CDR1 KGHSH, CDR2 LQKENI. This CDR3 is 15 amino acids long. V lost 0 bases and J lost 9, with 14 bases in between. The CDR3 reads CASSPPVQGGKKLFF. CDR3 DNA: TGTGCCAGCTCACCACCTGTGCAGGGTGGGAAAAAACTGTTTTTT.

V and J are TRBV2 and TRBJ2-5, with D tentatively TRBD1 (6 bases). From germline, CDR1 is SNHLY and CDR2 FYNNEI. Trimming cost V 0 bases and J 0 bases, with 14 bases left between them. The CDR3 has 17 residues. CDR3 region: CASSEALGTGNQETQYF. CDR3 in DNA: TGTGCCAGCAGTGAAGCGCTTGGAACAGGGAACCAAGAGACCCAGTACTTC. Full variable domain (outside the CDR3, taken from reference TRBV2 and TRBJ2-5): EPEVTQTPSHQVTQMGQEVILRCVPISNHLYFYWYRQILGQKVEFLVSFYNNEISEKSEIFDDQFSVERPDGSNFTLKIRSTKLEDSAMYFCASSEALGTGNQETQYFGPGTRLLVL.

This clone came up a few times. CDR3 residues: CASSLGPRGPPEAFF. The DNA of the CDR3 is TGTGCCAGCAGCTTAGGTCCAAGGGGCCCCCCAGAAGCTTTCTTT. J is TRBJ1-1 and V is TRBV7-2, with D tentatively TRBD1 (5 bases). CDR3 length: 15 amino acids. The germline V gene encodes CDR1 SGHTA and CDR2 FQGNSA. The germline V and J ends were trimmed by 1 base and 8 bases, with 17 bases remaining between them.

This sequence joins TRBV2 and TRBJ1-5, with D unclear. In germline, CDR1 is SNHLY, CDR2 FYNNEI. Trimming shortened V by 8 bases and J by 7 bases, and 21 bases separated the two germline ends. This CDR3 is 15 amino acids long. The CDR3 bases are TGTGCCAGCTCACGCGAGCCATCTCTCCGCCAGCCCCAGCATTTT. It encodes CASSREPSLRQPQHF. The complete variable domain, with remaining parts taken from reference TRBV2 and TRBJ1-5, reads EPEVTQTPSHQVTQMGQEVILRCVPISNHLYFYWYRQILGQKVEFLVSFYNNEISEKSEIFDDQFSVERPDGSNFTLKIRSTKLEDSAMYFCASSREPSLRQPQHFGDGTRLSIL.

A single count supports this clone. CDR3 bases: TGTGCCAGTAAGGGGACGGTGGCAACTAATGAAAAACTGTTTTTT. Translated, it gives CASKGTVATNEKLFF. The V gene is TRBV19, the J gene TRBJ1-4; D is perhaps TRBD1 (5 bases). From germline, CDR1 is LNHDA and CDR2 SQIVND (reference sequence). The CDR3 has 15 residues. With 7 bases removed from V and 0 bases from J, the gap between germline ends came to 12 bases.

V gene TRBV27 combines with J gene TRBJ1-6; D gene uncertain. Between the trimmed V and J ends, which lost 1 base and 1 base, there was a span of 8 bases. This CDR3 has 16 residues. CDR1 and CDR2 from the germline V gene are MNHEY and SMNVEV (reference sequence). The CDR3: CASSLYSESYNSPLHF. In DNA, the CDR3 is TGTGCCAGCAGTTTATATTCAGAGTCCTATAATTCACCCCTCCACTTT.